What follows are 6 T cell receptor beta chains derived from one specimen sequenced in a study of blood T cell repertoires in COVID-19. Data came from immunoSEQ multiplex PCR; TCRdb stores just in-frame clones and leaves some out. The sample consists of 310,000 or so clones, roughly 89% of them appearing once. Specimen: PBMCs or T cells enriched from blood (not recorded which). These receptors all stem from a young woman who had recovered from COVID-19.

V is TRBV27 and J is TRBJ1-6; D not resolved. The CDR3 length is 15 residues. Trimming removed 3 bases from V and 0 bases from J, with 6 bases in between. CDR1 is MNHEY and CDR2 is SMNVEV in the germline V gene (reference sequence). The CDR3 region is CASSFDSSYNSPLHF. CDR3 DNA sequence: TGTGCCAGCAGTTTCGATAGCTCCTATAATTCACCCCTCCACTTT.

The chain is built from TRBV7-8 and TRBJ1-5, with a tentative D call TRBD1 (5 bases). The CDR3 is made up of 16 amino acids. Trimming left V 3 bases short and J 4 bases short, with 16 bases between. Germline CDR1 is SGHVS and CDR2 is FQNEAQ. This CDR3 is CASSLLPGLQNQPQHF. The CDR3 DNA sequence: TGTGCCAGCAGCTTGCTTCCGGGACTCCAAAATCAGCCCCAGCATTTT.

The chain uses TRBV4-3 and TRBJ1-4, with 9 bases matching TRBD1. The CDR3 is 15 amino acids. Losses at the gene ends were 4 bases for V and 10 bases for J; bases not matched to a gene: 10. Germline V lookup: CDR1 LGHNA, CDR2 YSLEER. CDR3: CASSRLGQGLRKLFF. The CDR3 DNA follows: TGCGCCAGCAGCCGATTGGGACAGGGACTTCGAAAACTGTTTTTT.

The chain recombines TRBV19 with TRBJ2-7; 8 bases map to TRBD1. With 1 base clipped from V and 3 bases from J, the junction kept 5 bases outside the gene matches. The CDR3 runs to 15 residues. Germline CDR1 reads LNHDA; CDR2 reads SQIVND (reference sequence). CDR3 sequence: CASSIGGTGDYEQYF. CDR3 sequence (DNA): TGTGCCAGTAGTATAGGTGGGACAGGCGACTACGAGCAGTACTTC. The whole variable domain, filled in from reference TRBV19 and TRBJ2-7, reads DGGITQSPKYLFRKEGQNVTLSCEQNLNHDAMYWYRQDPGQGLRLIYYSQIVNDFQKGDIAEGYSVSREKKESFPLTVTSAQKNPTAFYLCASSIGGTGDYEQYFGPGTRLTVT.

Only a few counts were recorded for this clone. The V and J genes are TRBV2 and TRBJ2-2, with 7 bases that match TRBD1. This CDR3 is 14 amino acids long. Germline V CDR1 and CDR2: SNHLY, FYNNEI. Germline trimming cut 6 bases from V and 5 bases from J; bases unmatched to any gene: 6. The CDR3 DNA follows: TGTGCCAGCAGAGGGAAGACAGGGACCGGGGAGCTGTTTTTT. Its translation is CASRGKTGTGELFF.

The chain joins TRBV14 to TRBJ2-7; maybe TRBD2 (6 bases). The CDR3 extends over 16 amino acids. The germline CDR1 and CDR2 sequences are SGHDN and FVKESK. Trimming stripped 5 bases from V and 3 bases from J, with 20 bases between. The CDR3 loop is CASSSRTGTGDYEQYF. CDR3 nucleotide sequence: TGTGCCAGCAGCTCCCGAACCGGGACGGGGGACTACGAGCAGTACTTC. Drawing the rest from reference TRBV14 and TRBJ2-7, the complete variable domain is EAGVTQFPSHSVIEKGQTVTLRCDPISGHDNLYWYRRVMGKEIKFLLHFVKESKQDESGMPNNRFLAERTGGTYSTLKVQPAELEDSGVYFCASSSRTGTGDYEQYFGPGTRLTVT.